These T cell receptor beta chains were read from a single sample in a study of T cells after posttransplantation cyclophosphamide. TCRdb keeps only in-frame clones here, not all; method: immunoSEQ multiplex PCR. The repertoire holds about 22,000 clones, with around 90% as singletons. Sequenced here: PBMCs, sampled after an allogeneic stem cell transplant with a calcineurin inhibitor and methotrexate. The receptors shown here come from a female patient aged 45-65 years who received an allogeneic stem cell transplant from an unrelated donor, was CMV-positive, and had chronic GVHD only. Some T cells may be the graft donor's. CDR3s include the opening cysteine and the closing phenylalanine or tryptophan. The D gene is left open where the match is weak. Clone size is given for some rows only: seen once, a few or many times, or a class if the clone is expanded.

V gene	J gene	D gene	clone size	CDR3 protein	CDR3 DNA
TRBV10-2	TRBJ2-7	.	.	CASSGLADYEQYF	TGCGCCAGCAGTGGGCTAGCTGACTACGAGCAGTACTTC
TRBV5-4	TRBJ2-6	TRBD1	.	CVSSTQTGGPPGANVLTF	TGTGTCAGCAGCACTCAGACAGGGGGCCCCCCTGGGGCCAACGTCCTGACTTTC
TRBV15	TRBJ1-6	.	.	CATRPVDNSPLHF	TGTGCCACCAGGCCAGTTGATAATTCACCCCTCCACTTT
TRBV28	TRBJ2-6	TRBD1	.	CASKGRGYSGANVLTF	TGTGCCAGCAAGGGCAGGGGGTACTCTGGGGCCAACGTCCTGACTTTC
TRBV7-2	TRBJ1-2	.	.	CASSLARHGYTF	TGTGCCAGCAGCTTAGCCAGGCACGGCTACACCTTC
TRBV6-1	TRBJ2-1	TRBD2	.	CASSPGTSGTDEQFF	TGTGCCAGCAGTCCCGGGACTAGCGGGACGGATGAGCAGTTCTTC
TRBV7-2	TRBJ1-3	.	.	CASSLSAGHSGNTIYF	TGTGCCAGCAGCTTATCCGCGGGGCACTCTGGAAACACCATATATTTT
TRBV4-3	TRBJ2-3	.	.	CASSQDDTSFLSQYF	TGCGCCAGCAGCCAAGATGATACTAGTTTTCTTTCCCAGTATTTT
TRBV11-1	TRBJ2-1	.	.	CASSLVGGASGTGQQFF	TGTGCCAGCAGCCTGGTAGGGGGAGCTAGCGGCACGGGTCAGCAGTTCTTC
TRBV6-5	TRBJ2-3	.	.	CASSPDSSFTDTQYF	TGTGCCAGCAGCCCCGACAGCTCCTTCACAGATACGCAGTATTTT
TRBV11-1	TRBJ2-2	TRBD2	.	CASSPSGRRTGELFF	TGTGCCAGCAGCCCGAGCGGGAGGAGAACCGGGGAGCTGTTTTTT
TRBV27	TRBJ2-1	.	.	CASSLGGGRQGPYNEQFF	TGTGCCAGCAGTTTAGGCGGAGGGCGACAGGGCCCCTACAATGAGCAGTTCTTC
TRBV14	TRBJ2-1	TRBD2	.	CASGETSGRVLSYNEQFF	TGTGCCAGCGGGGAGACTAGCGGGAGAGTTCTTTCCTACAATGAGCAGTTCTTC
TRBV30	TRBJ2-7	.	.	CAWSSGHHYEQYF	TGTGCCTGGAGTTCGGGACACCACTACGAGCAGTACTTC
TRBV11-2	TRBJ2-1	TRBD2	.	CASSLRGSLNDEQFF	TGTGCCAGCAGTCTGCGCGGGAGCCTTAACGATGAGCAGTTCTTC
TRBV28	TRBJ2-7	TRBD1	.	CASRTTGGPSYEQYF	TGTGCCAGCAGAACGACAGGGGGGCCCTCCTACGAGCAGTACTTC
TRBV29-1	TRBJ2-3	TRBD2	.	CSVAGVDTQYF	TGCAGCGTAGCGGGAGTGGATACGCAGTATTTT
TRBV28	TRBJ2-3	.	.	CASNLRGMSTDTQYF	TGTGCCAGCAACTTGCGAGGGATGAGCACAGATACGCAGTATTTT
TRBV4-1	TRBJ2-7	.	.	CASSPEIPQGGEQYF	TGCGCCAGCAGCCCAGAGATCCCACAGGGCGGCGAGCAGTACTTC
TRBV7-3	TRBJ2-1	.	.	CASSLIVSNEQFF	TGTGCCAGCAGCTTAATAGTGAGTAATGAGCAGTTCTTC
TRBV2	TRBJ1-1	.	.	CASSVLDEAFF	TGTGCCAGCAGCGTACTAGATGAAGCTTTCTTT
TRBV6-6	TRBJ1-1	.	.	CASSYSPSYAFF	TGTGCCAGCAGTTACTCCCCCAGTTATGCTTTCTTT
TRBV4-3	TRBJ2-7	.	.	CASSQYGSLYEQYF	TGCGCCAGCAGCCAATACGGTTCCCTCTACGAGCAGTACTTC
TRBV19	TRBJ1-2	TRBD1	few	CASWDRGIKGYTF	TGTGCCAGTTGGGACAGGGGGATAAAAGGCTACACCTTC
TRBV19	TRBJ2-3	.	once	CASSIVGDDTQYF	TGTGCCAGTAGTATAGTCGGAGATGATACGCAGTATTTT
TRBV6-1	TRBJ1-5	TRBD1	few	CASSAWMGQISNQPQHF	TGTGCCAGCAGTGCTTGGATGGGACAGATCAGCAATCAGCCCCAGCATTTT
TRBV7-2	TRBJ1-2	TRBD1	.	CASSAGQGYGYTF	TGTGCCAGCAGCGCGGGACAGGGCTATGGCTACACCTTC
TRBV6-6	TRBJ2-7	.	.	CASSSGGTRGYEQYF	TGTGCCAGCAGTTCAGGGGGGACTAGGGGCTACGAGCAGTACTTC
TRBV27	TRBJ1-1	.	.	CASSLTVMNTEAFF	TGTGCCAGCAGTTTAACGGTGATGAACACTGAAGCTTTCTTT
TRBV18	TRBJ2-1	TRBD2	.	CASSPPPSGRRNEQFF	TGTGCCAGCTCACCACCGCCTAGCGGGAGAAGGAATGAGCAGTTCTTC
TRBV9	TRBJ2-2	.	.	CASSAPLGRTGELFF	TGTGCCAGCAGCGCCCCTTTGGGGAGAACCGGGGAGCTGTTTTTT
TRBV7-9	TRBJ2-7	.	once	CASSEPGSYEQYF	TGTGCCAGCAGCGAGCCGGGATCCTACGAGCAGTACTTC
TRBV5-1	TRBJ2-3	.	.	CASSSTVLPSTDTQYF	TGCGCCAGCAGCTCCACCGTACTACCTAGCACAGATACGCAGTATTTT
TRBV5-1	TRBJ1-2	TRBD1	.	CASSLSGTASYGYTF	TGCGCCAGCAGTTTATCCGGGACAGCCTCCTATGGCTACACCTTC
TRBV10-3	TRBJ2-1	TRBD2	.	CAISESGREGYNEQFF	TGTGCCATCAGTGAGTCGGGGCGGGAGGGTTACAATGAGCAGTTCTTC
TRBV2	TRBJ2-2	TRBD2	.	CASKIAGGPGELFF	TGTGCCAGCAAGATAGCGGGAGGCCCCGGGGAGCTGTTTTTT
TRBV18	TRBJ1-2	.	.	CASSPSSGTDGYTF	TGTGCCAGCTCACCATCTAGTGGTACGGATGGCTACACCTTC
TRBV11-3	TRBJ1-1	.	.	CASSFQGATEAFF	TGTGCCAGCAGCTTCCAGGGCGCCACTGAAGCTTTCTTT
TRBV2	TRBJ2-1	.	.	CASSDGLAFDEQFF	TGTGCCAGCAGTGACGGTCTAGCTTTCGATGAGCAGTTCTTC
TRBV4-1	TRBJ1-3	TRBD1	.	CASSQRQTLQGEGFAGNTIYF	TGCGCCAGCAGCCAACGCCAGACCCTCCAGGGGGAAGGTTTCGCTGGAAACACCATATATTTT
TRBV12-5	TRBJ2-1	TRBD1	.	CASGLVQGAGEMVYYNEQFF	TGTGCTAGTGGTTTGGTACAGGGGGCGGGAGAGATGGTCTACTACAATGAGCAGTTCTTC
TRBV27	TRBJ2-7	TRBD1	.	CASSLIGTAYEQYF	TGTGCCAGCAGTTTAATAGGGACAGCCTACGAGCAGTACTTC
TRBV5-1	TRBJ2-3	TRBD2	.	CASRVVLAGVDTQYF	TGCGCCAGCAGGGTGGTACTAGCGGGAGTGGATACGCAGTATTTT
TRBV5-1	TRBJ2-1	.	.	CASSLSGDEQFF	TGCGCCAGCAGCTTATCAGGGGATGAGCAGTTCTTC